A selection of T cell receptor beta chains follows, all from one sample in a study of T cell responses to AZD1222 COVID-19 vaccine. Some clones are missing from TCRdb's copy, which holds only in-frame ones; the method was immunoSEQ multiplex PCR. The sample includes 69,000 or so clones, 87% of them seen just once. The sequences come from peripheral blood, collected 28 days after the second AZD1222 dose. Receptors originate from an adult who received the AZD1222 COVID-19 vaccine. Both conserved end residues are part of each CDR3. A D gene is named only where the DNA matches it firmly. Expanded clones are given a class, and other clones once, few, many or no size at all.

J	length	V	D	size	DNA	CDR3
TRBJ1-3	17	TRBV18	.	.	TGTGCCAGCTCACCATCTGAAGGGTCGGCCTCTGGAAACACCATATATTTT	CASSPSEGSASGNTIYF
TRBJ2-3	13	TRBV6-5	.	.	TGTGCCAGCAGGTCGCAGGGTACAGATACGCAGTATTTT	CASRSQGTDTQYF
TRBJ2-7	13	TRBV27	.	.	TGTGCCAGCAGGGGGCCGGGATGGTGGGAGCAGTACTTC	CASRGPGWWEQYF
TRBJ1-1	13	TRBV7-9	.	.	TGTGCCAGCAGTGCATCAGAGAACACTGAAGCTTTCTTT	CASSASENTEAFF
TRBJ1-1	11	TRBV20-1	.	.	TGCAGTGCTAGTCAGGGAGCTGAAGCTTTCTTT	CSASQGAEAFF
TRBJ1-2	13	TRBV6-5	.	.	TGTGCCAGCAGCCTAACGGGGAACTATGGCTACACCTTC	CASSLTGNYGYTF
TRBJ1-4	16	TRBV18	TRBD1	few	TGTGCCAGCTCACTAGGACAGGGGGCAACTAATGAAAAACTGTTTTTT	CASSLGQGATNEKLFF
TRBJ1-5	16	TRBV19	TRBD1	.	TGTGCCAGTAGTGCGATACAGGGGGCGCGCAATCAGCCCCAGCATTTT	CASSAIQGARNQPQHF
TRBJ1-2	14	TRBV23-1	.	.	TGCGCCAGCAGGTTGACCTGGGTCTGCTATGGCTACACCTTC	CASRLTWVCYGYTF
TRBJ1-5	15	TRBV6-5	TRBD1	.	TGTGCCAGCAGGGGGACAGGGTTCAGCAATCAGCCCCAGCATTTT	CASRGTGFSNQPQHF
TRBJ2-5	18	TRBV7-8	TRBD2	.	TGTGCCAGCAGCAGGAGACTAGCGGGAGCCGCGTACCAAGAGACCCAGTACTTC	CASSRRLAGAAYQETQYF
TRBJ2-7	14	TRBV12-5	.	.	TGTGCTAGTGCCCCCTACAGGGAAAACTACGAGCAGTACTTC	CASAPYRENYEQYF
TRBJ2-7	19	TRBV3-1/TRBV3-2	TRBD2	.	TGTGCCAGCAGCCAAGGGGGTCAATGGAGGGAGGGAGCCGGCTACGAGCAGTACTTC	CASSQGGQWREGAGYEQYF
TRBJ1-1	14	TRBV11-1	.	.	TGTGCCAGCAGCTTACAACCAGGGGACACTGAAGCTTTCTTT	CASSLQPGDTEAFF
TRBJ2-1	17	TRBV15	.	.	TGTGCCACCACCCCGCAGAAATACCAGAGCTCCTACAATGAGCAGTTCTTC	CATTPQKYQSSYNEQFF
TRBJ2-7	17	TRBV4-2	TRBD2	medium-sized	TGTGCCAGCAGCCAAGATACCCTAGCGGGAGGGCCGCGGGAGCAGTACTTC	CASSQDTLAGGPREQYF
TRBJ1-5	15	TRBV3-1/TRBV3-2	TRBD1	once	TGTGCCAGCAGCCAGGGACAGGGGGCAATCGGGCCCCAGCATTTT	CASSQGQGAIGPQHF
TRBJ2-5	15	TRBV6-4	TRBD1	.	TGTGCCAGCAGCCCCGGACAGGGCCTGGGGGAGACCCAGTACTTC	CASSPGQGLGETQYF
TRBJ2-1	13	TRBV28	.	.	TGTGCCAGCAGTTTGCGGACCTACAATGAGCAGTTCTTC	CASSLRTYNEQFF
TRBJ1-1	16	TRBV5-1	TRBD1	.	TGCGCCAGCAGCTTGGGGACAGGGACCCTCAGTGAGGGAGCTTTCTTT	CASSLGTGTLSEGAFF
TRBJ2-7	11	TRBV10-3	.	.	TGTGCCATCAGTGATACATACGAGCAGTACTTC	CAISDTYEQYF
TRBJ1-1	11	TRBV2	.	.	TGTGCCAGCAGCTTAACAGATGGACTTTTCTTT	CASSLTDGLFF
TRBJ2-1	14	TRBV30	TRBD2	.	TGTGCCTGGAGCGGGACTAACCGCCACAATGAGCAGTTCTTC	CAWSGTNRHNEQFF
TRBJ1-2	15	TRBV9	TRBD1	.	TGTGCCAGCAGCCTACAAGGGACAGGGAACTATGGCTACACCTTC	CASSLQGTGNYGYTF
TRBJ1-2	15	TRBV19	.	few	TGTGCCAGTAGTATCGGACTGGGCGCTAACTATGGCTACACCTTC	CASSIGLGANYGYTF
TRBJ2-7	13	TRBV15	.	few	TGTGCCACCAGCACGGCCGGGTCCTACGAGCAGTACTTC	CATSTAGSYEQYF
TRBJ1-4	15	TRBV4-3	.	once	TGCGCCAGCAGCCAAGAGAGGTGGGGGCGAGAAAAACTGTTTTTT	CASSQERWGREKLFF
TRBJ2-2	16	TRBV6-2/TRBV6-3	.	.	TGTGCCAGCGGCCCACTGACAGCGAGGAACACCGGGGAGCTGTTTTTT	CASGPLTARNTGELFF
TRBJ2-3	16	TRBV14	TRBD2	.	TGTGCCAGCAGCCCGGGACTAGCGGTAAACACAGATACGCAGTATTTT	CASSPGLAVNTDTQYF
TRBJ1-5	14	TRBV30	.	.	TGTGCCTGGGATAGTGCGGGGAGCAATCAGCCCCAGCATTTT	CAWDSAGSNQPQHF
TRBJ2-7	15	TRBV9	.	once	TGTGCCAGCAGCGTAGACATGGGAACCTCCTACGAGCAGTACTTC	CASSVDMGTSYEQYF
TRBJ2-3	14	TRBV4-1	.	.	TGCGCCAGCAGCCGAGGAGAGGGCACAGATACGCAGTATTTT	CASSRGEGTDTQYF
TRBJ2-3	14	TRBV19	.	.	TGTGCCAGTAACCCCCGGACGGTTCATTTTGGGCAGTATTTT	CASNPRTVHFGQYF
TRBJ1-1	12	TRBV10-3	.	.	TGTGCCATCAGGGACCTTCGAACTGAAGCTTTCTTT	CAIRDLRTEAFF
TRBJ1-2	16	TRBV19	.	.	TGTGCCAGTAGTATGGTGGCAGGACCCGGCCATTATGGCTACACCTTC	CASSMVAGPGHYGYTF
TRBJ1-1	14	TRBV30	.	.	TGTGCCTGGAGTGTTGCCTTTTCGGGGACTGAAGCTTTCTTT	CAWSVAFSGTEAFF
TRBJ1-1	13	TRBV7-3	TRBD1	few	TGTGCCAGCAGCGGACAGGGGTACACTGAAGCTTTCTTT	CASSGQGYTEAFF
TRBJ2-5	12	TRBV10-3	.	.	TGTGCCACGGGGACTCCCCAAGAGACCCAGTACTTC	CATGTPQETQYF
TRBJ1-2	12	TRBV30	.	medium-sized	TGTGCCTGTTCCCTGGGCCCCCAGGGCTACACCTTC	CACSLGPQGYTF